Listed here is a single T cell receptor beta chain. The entry originates in a study of blood T cell repertoires in COVID-19. Overall study context: The origin of the acute and convalescent COVID-19 samples was the United States, Italy and Spain. T cells, B-cell-depleted T cells, or PBMCs provided the cDNA or gDNA that served as material.

This CDR3 has 14 amino acids. Trimming cost V 2 bases and J 0 bases, with 7 bases left between them. Germline V CDR1 and CDR2: SGDLS, YYNGEE. Some clones are missing from TCRdb's copy, which holds only in-frame ones; the method was immunoSEQ multiplex PCR. Of about 200,000 clones in the sample, roughly 94% were seen once. The chain has TRBV9 and TRBJ2-3; no clear D gene. The sequence was obtained from a man aged 30-40 years with COVID-19, enrolled during active disease. Sequencing used peripheral blood. In DNA, the CDR3 is TGTGCCAGCAGCGTCCGTACTAGCACAGATACGCAGTATTTT. This codes for CASSVRTSTDTQYF.